Presented here are 23 T cell receptor beta chains from one specimen sequenced in a study of OX40 agonist ivuxolimab in advanced cancers. Some clones are missing from TCRdb's copy, which holds only in-frame ones; the method was immunoSEQ multiplex PCR. This table has approximately 61,000 clones, 75% to 90% appearing once. The sequences come from CD4+ or CD8+ T cells sorted from blood, collected in a trial of the OX40 agonist ivuxolimab. The receptors originated from an adult with an advanced solid tumor such as melanoma, head and neck, liver or kidney cancer.

V gene TRBV5-5 combines with J gene TRBJ2-7, with D possibly matching TRBD2 (7 bases). This CDR3 has 13 amino acids. Trimming removed 3 bases from V and 7 bases from J, with 14 bases in between. Germline V CDR1 and CDR2: SGHKS, YYEKEE (reference sequence). The CDR3 loop is CASSWAGAGEQYF. The CDR3 DNA reads as TGTGCCAGCAGCTGGGCGGGGGCTGGAGAGCAGTACTTC.

The chain carries TRBV7-2 and TRBJ2-7; 8 positions agree with TRBD1. There are 15 residues in the CDR3. The V gene end was trimmed by 0 bases and the J gene end by 5 bases; junction bases not matched to a gene: 6. CDR1 is SGHTA, CDR2 FQGNSA, per germline. CDR3 DNA sequence: TGTGCCAGCAGCTTAGCGCATAACAGGGGGAACGAGCAGTACTTC. It is translated as CASSLAHNRGNEQYF.

This clone has a single count. The V gene is TRBV4-1, the J gene TRBJ2-7; D call uncertain. This CDR3 contains 15 residues. Germline loops: CDR1 MGHRA, CDR2 YSYEKL. V was cut by 0 bases and J by 1 base, with 10 bases left in between. The CDR3 loop reads CASSQDFGGSYEQYF. The CDR3, as DNA: TGCGCCAGCAGCCAAGATTTCGGCGGATCCTACGAGCAGTACTTC.

The chain carries TRBV2 and TRBJ2-5, with 8 positions matching TRBD2. The V gene's germline CDR1 is SNHLY and CDR2 FYNNEI. This CDR3 has 15 amino acids. The V and J ends lost 5 bases and 4 bases, in that order; junction bases with no gene match: 9. The CDR3 sequence is CASSFLAGRGETQYF. The CDR3 region has the DNA TGTGCCAGCAGTTTTCTAGCGGGCAGGGGAGAGACCCAGTACTTC.

J is TRBJ1-1 and V is TRBV7-2, with D hard to call. Trimming removed 5 bases from V and 0 bases from J, with 16 bases in between. This CDR3 region has 16 residues. CDR1 and CDR2 (germline): SGHTA, FQGNSA. The CDR3: CASSLSTQLLNTEAFF. CDR3 bases: TGTGCCAGCAGCCTAAGTACACAGCTCCTGAACACTGAAGCTTTCTTT.

The J gene is TRBJ1-2, the V gene TRBV11-2; D perhaps matches TRBD1 (6 bases). Germline lookup yields CDR1 SGHAT and CDR2 FQNNGV. The length of the CDR3 is 13 residues. V was trimmed by 4 bases and J by 9 bases, leaving 15 bases between them. Here the CDR3 reads CASSYSRQARYTF. The CDR3 DNA reads as TGTGCCAGCAGCTATTCCCGACAGGCCCGCTACACCTTC.

The chain employs TRBV29-1 and TRBJ1-2; the D gene is possibly TRBD1 (6 bases). CDR3 length: 13 residues. Germline V gene sequence: CDR1 SQVTM, CDR2 ANQGSEA. The V and J ends lost 4 bases and 8 bases respectively, with 17 bases between them. CDR3 amino acids: CSVVMSGAGGYTF. The CDR3 region has the DNA TGCAGCGTTGTGATGTCGGGGGCGGGAGGCTACACCTTC.

The rearrangement uses TRBV9 and TRBJ2-1; TRBD1 matches at 9 bases. Trimming cost V 0 bases and J 4 bases; bases outside gene matches: 8. This CDR3 has 17 amino acids. Germline CDR1 is SGDLS and CDR2 is YYNGEE. CDR3 sequence: CASSVAPLGQGYNEQFF. The CDR3 bases are TGTGCCAGCAGCGTAGCCCCATTGGGACAGGGATACAATGAGCAGTTCTTC.

This clone came up a few times. The rearrangement uses TRBV15 and TRBJ2-5; 9 nucleotides line up with TRBD2. With V trimmed by 5 bases and J by 5 bases, 6 bases remained unmatched. The CDR3 runs to 14 residues. Germline loops: CDR1 LNHNV, CDR2 YYDKDF (reference sequence). The CDR3 DNA follows: TGTGCCACCAGCGGGCGGGGGGGCATGGAGACCCAGTACTTC. It translates to CATSGRGGMETQYF.

This clone appeared once. The rearrangement joins TRBV29-1 to TRBJ2-7, with TRBD2 as a possible D gene (5 bases). The germline CDR1 and CDR2 sequences are SQVTM and ANQGSEA. Between the trimmed V and J ends, which lost 4 bases and 5 bases, there was a span of 12 bases. This CDR3 contains 12 residues. The CDR3 loop reads CSVGSGLNEQYF. The CDR3 coding sequence is TGCAGCGTTGGCTCAGGACTCAACGAGCAGTACTTC.

The chain is built from TRBV18 and TRBJ2-7; weak D call: TRBD2 (5 bases). This CDR3 contains 15 residues. V shed 1 base and J shed 4 bases, with 14 bases lying between them. CDR1 is KGHSH, CDR2 LQKENI, per germline. The CDR3 protein is CASSPRADVLYEQYF. CDR3 coding DNA: TGTGCCAGCTCACCACGAGCGGATGTTCTGTACGAGCAGTACTTC.

The chain combines TRBV5-1 with TRBJ2-1; D is perhaps TRBD2 (6 bases). This CDR3 has 16 residues. Germline V gene data show CDR1 as SGHRS and CDR2 as YFSETQ. The V end lost 4 bases, the J end lost 5 bases, and 19 bases lay between the germline ends. In nucleotides, the CDR3 is TGCGCCAGCAGCCCGGACGTCGCGGGGCTTAACAATGAGCAGTTCTTC. Its protein product is CASSPDVAGLNNEQFF.

This clone was detected only a few times. V gene TRBV5-1 combines with J gene TRBJ2-2; 8 bases agree with TRBD1. Losses at the gene ends were 2 bases for V and 6 bases for J; bases not matched to a gene: 6. The CDR3 runs to 15 residues. The germline V gene encodes CDR1 SGHRS and CDR2 YFSETQ. CDR3 protein: CASSLSQGAAGELFF. CDR3 nucleotides: TGCGCCAGCAGCTTATCCCAGGGGGCGGCCGGGGAGCTGTTTTTT. Combining the CDR3 with reference TRBV5-1 and TRBJ2-2 gives the whole variable domain KAGVTQTPRYLIKTRGQQVTLSCSPISGHRSVSWYQQTPGQGLQFLFEYFSETQRNKGNFPGRFSGRQFSNSRSEMNVSTLELGDSALYLCASSLSQGAAGELFFGEGSRLTVL.

The chain combines TRBV5-1 with TRBJ2-1, with 9 bases matching TRBD2. J gave up 1 base and V 3 bases, and 2 bases lay outside the gene matches. The CDR3 totals 15 residues. CDR1 and CDR2 from the germline V gene are SGHRS and YFSETQ. CDR3 nucleotides: TGCGCCAGCAGCTCTAGCGGGGAGTCCTACAATGAGCAGTTCTTC. It codes for CASSSSGESYNEQFF.

The chain combines TRBV19 with TRBJ2-7; TRBD1 agrees at 8 bases. CDR1 and CDR2 from the germline V gene are LNHDA and SQIVND (reference sequence). J was trimmed by 5 bases and V by 4 bases; bases with no gene match: 10. The CDR3 contains 15 residues. CDR3 amino acids: CASSTADRGSDEQYF. Here the CDR3 DNA reads TGTGCCAGTAGTACCGCCGACAGGGGATCGGACGAGCAGTACTTC.

This chain uses TRBV18 with TRBJ2-5; D call uncertain. The length of the CDR3 is 13 residues. Germline loops: CDR1 KGHSH, CDR2 LQKENI. Trimming removed 4 bases at V and 0 bases at J, with 6 bases between. The CDR3 region has the DNA TGTGCCAGCTCACGGGCCTACCAAGAGACCCAGTACTTC. Translated: CASSRAYQETQYF.

This chain connects TRBV5-4 to TRBJ2-5; unclear D gene. The germline V gene encodes CDR1 SGHNT and CDR2 YYREEE (reference sequence). Trimming took 2 bases from V and 4 from J, leaving 12 bases between them. The CDR3 is 14 residues long. The CDR3 loop reads CASSFYSGRETQYF. As DNA, the CDR3 is TGTGCCAGCAGCTTTTATTCAGGCAGAGAGACCCAGTACTTC. The whole variable domain, filled in from reference TRBV5-4 and TRBJ2-5, reads ETGVTQSPTHLIKTRGQQVTLRCSSQSGHNTVSWYQQALGQGPQFIFQYYREEENGRGNFPPRFSGLQFPNYSSELNVNALELDDSALYLCASSFYSGRETQYFGPGTRLLVL.

The chain joins TRBV10-2 to TRBJ1-2; D is perhaps TRBD1 (5 bases). The CDR3 totals 13 residues. V lost 2 bases, J lost 3 bases, and 7 bases lay in between. The germline V gene has CDR1 WSHSY and CDR2 SAAADI. CDR3 residues: CASSEARDYGYTF. The CDR3 DNA sequence: TGCGCCAGCAGTGAGGCCAGGGACTATGGCTACACCTTC.

The V call is TRBV5-1, the J call TRBJ2-3, with 7 bases matching TRBD2. V dropped 0 bases and J dropped 4; count of bases not matched to a gene: 5. CDR3 length: 15 residues. Germline CDR1 is SGHRS and CDR2 is YFSETQ. CDR3 bases: TGCGCCAGCAGCTTGGCGACTAGCCTTGCAGATACGCAGTATTTT. It specifies CASSLATSLADTQYF.

The V and J genes are TRBV30 and TRBJ1-2; D remains ambiguous. V was clipped by 0 bases and J by 8 bases, with 19 bases between them. Germline CDR1 and CDR2: GTSNPN and SVGIG (reference sequence). The CDR3 runs 15 residues. The CDR3 loop reads CAWSVPEGPAGGYTF. For the CDR3, the DNA is TGTGCCTGGAGTGTACCCGAGGGCCCCGCCGGCGGCTACACCTTC.

The V gene is TRBV9, the J gene TRBJ1-3; 9 bases match TRBD1. Germline V CDR1 and CDR2: SGDLS, YYNGEE. Trimming cost V 3 bases and J 4 bases; bases outside gene matches: 2. The CDR3 loop spans 14 amino acids. The CDR3 sequence: CASSAGTGGNTIYF. DNA for the CDR3: TGTGCCAGCAGCGCTGGGACAGGGGGAAACACCATATATTTT.

The chain couples TRBV28 to TRBJ1-5; D not resolved. This CDR3 spans 14 amino acids. V lost 9 bases and J lost 3, with 15 bases in between. CDR1 is MDHEN, CDR2 SYDVKM, per germline. CDR3 amino acids: CASSPGGVNQPQHF. The CDR3 region has the DNA TGTGCCAGTTCCCCTGGAGGAGTCAATCAGCCCCAGCATTTT. Looking up the rest from reference TRBV28 and TRBJ1-5 gives the full variable domain: DVKVTQSSRYLVKRTGEKVFLECVQDMDHENMFWYRQDPGLGLRLIYFSYDVKMKEKGDIPEGYSVSREKKERFSLILESASTNQTSMYLCASSPGGVNQPQHFGDGTRLSIL.

The rearrangement joins TRBV14 to TRBJ2-1; D gene uncertain. Trimming pared 1 base from V and 7 bases from J, leaving 8 bases between. CDR3 length: 13 amino acids. The germline V gene encodes CDR1 SGHDN and CDR2 FVKESK. In DNA form, the CDR3 reads TGTGCCAGCAGCCAAGTAGAAGGAAATGAGCAGTTCTTC. Protein: CASSQVEGNEQFF. The entire variable domain, with the rest obtained from reference TRBV14 and TRBJ2-1, is as follows: EAGVTQFPSHSVIEKGQTVTLRCDPISGHDNLYWYRRVMGKEIKFLLHFVKESKQDESGMPNNRFLAERTGGTYSTLKVQPAELEDSGVYFCASSQVEGNEQFFGPGTRLTVL.